This T cell receptor (beta chain) is drawn from a study of glioma-infiltrating T cells after dendritic cell vaccination. Germline-derived CDR1 and CDR2 are SGHRS and YFSETQ. The CDR3 spans 12 residues. Trimming removed 4 bases at V and 5 bases at J, with 6 bases between. Time point in this sample: after dendritic cell vaccination, including at tumor progression/relapse. The primer mix had 60 V beta and 13 J beta primers. Sequencing was performed with immunoSEQ multiplex PCR; in TCRdb, only in-frame clones are kept and a portion is missing. Of 100,000 or so clones in the sample, almost 90% are singletons; the top ten hold more than 2.5%.

The chain recombines TRBV5-1 with TRBJ2-2; D ambiguous. Sequences were derived from blood, sampled after dendritic cell vaccination. This receptor was obtained from a human donor with glioblastoma. The CDR3 region has the DNA TGCGCCAGCAGCGTTACTACCGGGGAGCTGTTTTTT. Encoded protein: CASSVTTGELFF.